These T cell receptor beta chains were read from a single sample in a study of blood T cell repertoires in COVID-19. Sequencing was performed with immunoSEQ multiplex PCR; in TCRdb, only in-frame clones are kept and a portion is missing. The sample includes 200,000 to 250,000 clones, 86% of them seen just once. The sequencing sample was made of peripheral blood. All receptors come from a man of 80 years or more with acute or convalescent COVID-19. CDR3s leave out the opening cysteine and the closing phenylalanine or tryptophan.

cdr3_aa j_call v_call
ASTFSGLGNTIY TRBJ1-3 TRBV28
ASSFSTGAYGYT TRBJ1-2 TRBV28
ASSLGTGSPYEQY TRBJ2-7 TRBV28
ASSRYVGGPREQY TRBJ2-7 TRBV28
AISEGGRELF TRBJ2-2 TRBV10-3
ASNPDSHADGYT TRBJ1-2 TRBV25-1
ASSSGRMNTEAF TRBJ1-1 TRBV5-1
ASSIGQSYEQY TRBJ2-7 TRBV19
ASSGTIAGGSETQY TRBJ2-5 TRBV25-1
ASSGGLGGSYEQY TRBJ2-7 TRBV9
ASSLSDGTGYTDTQY TRBJ2-3 TRBV7-6
ASSSSSGTRKDEQY TRBJ2-7 TRBV13
SVSYLLNTEAF TRBJ1-1 TRBV29-1
ASITGGVLSNQPQH TRBJ1-5 TRBV28
ASSGEDRGFYEQY TRBJ2-7 TRBV5-1
ASSMWRDRADTQY TRBJ2-3 TRBV19
ASSPTPSSTDTQY TRBJ2-3 TRBV9
ASSLSGQGGTEAF TRBJ1-1 TRBV28
ASSLDVKGNTIY TRBJ1-3 TRBV7-9
ASSIAGTGYEQY TRBJ2-7 TRBV7-6
ASSGGRGTQPQH TRBJ1-5 TRBV28
ATDTPPYQPQH TRBJ1-5 TRBV28
ASRGGHGGELF TRBJ2-2 TRBV28
ASSLGRNNMNTEAF TRBJ1-1 TRBV5-1
ASKRRDFSYEQY TRBJ2-7 TRBV28
ASVAGNYNEQF TRBJ2-1 TRBV28
ASSPAGGKQF TRBJ2-1 TRBV7-9
ASSVDGGGSGELF TRBJ2-2 TRBV9
ASGFKGQGDDEQF TRBJ2-1 TRBV12-5
ASRGVNTGELF TRBJ2-2 TRBV27
ASSRDSPLYNEQF TRBJ2-1 TRBV7-9
ASSPTVGDITDTQY TRBJ2-3 TRBV4-2
SAQTRETQY TRBJ2-5 TRBV20-1
ASSSSGGSETQY TRBJ2-5 TRBV28
ASSPITDRGRGYT TRBJ1-2 TRBV28
ASKTQGIPHQPQH TRBJ1-5 TRBV19
ASSEGQVLQGPQH TRBJ1-5 TRBV28
ASSEAGRYGYT TRBJ1-2 TRBV6-1
ASSKDGLAGNQETQY TRBJ2-5 TRBV19
ASRGLNYGYT TRBJ1-2 TRBV6-5